The T cell receptor (beta chain) under discussion was sequenced for a study of blood T cell repertoires in COVID-19. Study information: The United States, Italy and Spain provided the acute and convalescent COVID-19 samples. PBMCs, B-cell-depleted T cells, or T cells provided the cDNA or gDNA that made up the material.

Authors' methods: Reference gene primer amplification gave estimated nucleated cell counts. The assay was immunoSEQ multiplex PCR, and TCRdb's table has in-frame clones only and misses some. The V and J calls and clone size were taken over from that table, and D and trimming were inferred from the DNA. The table records 250,000 to 300,000 clones, 86% of them present only once. Trimming stripped 4 bases from V and 2 bases from J, with 5 bases between. The CDR3 covers 13 residues. Germline assignment: CDR1 SGHTA and CDR2 FQGNSA. Sequenced input: peripheral blood. The chain joins TRBV7-2 to TRBJ1-4; D remains ambiguous. The origin of this receptor is a man aged 25-40 years with active or convalescent COVID-19. The CDR3 sequence: CASSSRTNEKLFF. CDR3 nucleotides: TGTGCCAGCAGCTCCAGGACTAATGAAAAACTGTTTTTT.